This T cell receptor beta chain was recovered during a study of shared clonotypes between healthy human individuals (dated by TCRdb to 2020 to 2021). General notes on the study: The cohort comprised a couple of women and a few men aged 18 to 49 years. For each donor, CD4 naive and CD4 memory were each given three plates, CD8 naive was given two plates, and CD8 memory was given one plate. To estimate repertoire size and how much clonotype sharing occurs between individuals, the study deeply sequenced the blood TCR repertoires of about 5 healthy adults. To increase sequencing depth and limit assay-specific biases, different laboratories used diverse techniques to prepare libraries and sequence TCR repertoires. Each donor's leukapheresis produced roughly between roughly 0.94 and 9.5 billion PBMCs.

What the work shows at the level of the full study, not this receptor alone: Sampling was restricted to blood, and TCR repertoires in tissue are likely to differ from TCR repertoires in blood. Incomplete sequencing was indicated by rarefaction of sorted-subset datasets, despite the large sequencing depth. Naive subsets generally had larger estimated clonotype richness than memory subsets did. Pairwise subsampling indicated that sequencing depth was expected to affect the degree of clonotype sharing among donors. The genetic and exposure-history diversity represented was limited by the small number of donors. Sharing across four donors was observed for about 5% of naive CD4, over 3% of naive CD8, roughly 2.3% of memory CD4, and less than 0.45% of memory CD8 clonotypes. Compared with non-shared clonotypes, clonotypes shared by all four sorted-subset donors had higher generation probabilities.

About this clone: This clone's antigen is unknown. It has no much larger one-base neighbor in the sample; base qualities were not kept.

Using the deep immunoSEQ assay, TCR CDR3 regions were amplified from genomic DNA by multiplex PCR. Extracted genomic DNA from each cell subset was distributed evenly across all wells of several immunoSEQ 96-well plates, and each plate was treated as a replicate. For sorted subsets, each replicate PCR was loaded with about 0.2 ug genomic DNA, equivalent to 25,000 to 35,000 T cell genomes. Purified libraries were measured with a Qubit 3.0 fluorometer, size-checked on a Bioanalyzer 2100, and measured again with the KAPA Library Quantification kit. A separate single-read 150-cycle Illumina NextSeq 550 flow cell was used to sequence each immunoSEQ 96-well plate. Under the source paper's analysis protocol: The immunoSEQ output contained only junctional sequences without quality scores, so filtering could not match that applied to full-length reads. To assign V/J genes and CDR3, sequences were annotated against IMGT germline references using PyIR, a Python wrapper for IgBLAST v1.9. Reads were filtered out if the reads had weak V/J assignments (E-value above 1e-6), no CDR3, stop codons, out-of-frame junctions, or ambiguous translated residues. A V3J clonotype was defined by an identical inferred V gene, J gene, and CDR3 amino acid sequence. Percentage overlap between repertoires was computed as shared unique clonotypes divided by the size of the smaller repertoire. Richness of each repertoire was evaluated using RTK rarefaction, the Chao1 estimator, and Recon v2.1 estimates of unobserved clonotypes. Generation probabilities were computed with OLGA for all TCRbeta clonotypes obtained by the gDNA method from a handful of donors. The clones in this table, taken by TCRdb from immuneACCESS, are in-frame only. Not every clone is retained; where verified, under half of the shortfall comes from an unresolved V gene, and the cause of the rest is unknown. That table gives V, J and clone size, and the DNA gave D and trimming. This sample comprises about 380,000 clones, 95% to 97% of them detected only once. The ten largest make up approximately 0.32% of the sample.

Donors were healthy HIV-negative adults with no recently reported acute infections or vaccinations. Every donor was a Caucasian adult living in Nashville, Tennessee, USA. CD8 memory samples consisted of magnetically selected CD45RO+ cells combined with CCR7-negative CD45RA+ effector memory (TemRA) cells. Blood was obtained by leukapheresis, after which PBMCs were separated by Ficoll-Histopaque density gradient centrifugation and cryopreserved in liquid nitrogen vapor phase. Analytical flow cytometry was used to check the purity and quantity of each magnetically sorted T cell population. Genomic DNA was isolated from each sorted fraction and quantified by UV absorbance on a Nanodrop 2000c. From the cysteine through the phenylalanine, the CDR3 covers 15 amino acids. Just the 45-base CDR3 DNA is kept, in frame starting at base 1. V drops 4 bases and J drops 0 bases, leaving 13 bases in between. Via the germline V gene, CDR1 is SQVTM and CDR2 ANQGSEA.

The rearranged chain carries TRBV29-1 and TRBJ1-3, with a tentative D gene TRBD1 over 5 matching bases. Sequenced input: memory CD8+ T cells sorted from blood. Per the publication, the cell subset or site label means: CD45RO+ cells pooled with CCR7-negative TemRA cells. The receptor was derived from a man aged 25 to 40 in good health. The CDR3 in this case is CSVAEADTSGNTIYF. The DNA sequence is TGCAGCGTTGCGGAAGCGGACACCTCTGGAAACACCATATATTTT.